This T cell receptor beta chain was sequenced in a study of T cell repertoires in ileal Crohn's disease. Study-wide background: All patients had surgery for stricturing (61%) or penetrating (around 39%) disease. Study conclusions and caveats: Compared with CD4 T cells, sorted CD8 cells carried more expanded clones. Clonal expansions were more frequent in active smokers than non-smokers at surgery.

CDR3 size: 13 residues. Germline values: CDR1 GTSNPN, CDR2 SVGIG (reference sequence). V lost 4 bases and J lost 7; bases outside the gene matches: 6. Turning to this clone: Its matching antigen is unknown.

TCRdb keeps only in-frame clones here, not all; method: immunoSEQ multiplex PCR. The table includes about 16,000 clones, 93% detected once. V usage is TRBV30 and J usage is TRBJ2-5, with 10 bases fitting TRBD2. This TCR derives from an adult with Crohn's disease. The material sequenced was ileal tissue. The CDR3 here is CAWNSGGPGTQYF. CDR3 nucleotides: TGTGCCTGGAATAGCGGGGGGCCGGGGACCCAGTACTTC.